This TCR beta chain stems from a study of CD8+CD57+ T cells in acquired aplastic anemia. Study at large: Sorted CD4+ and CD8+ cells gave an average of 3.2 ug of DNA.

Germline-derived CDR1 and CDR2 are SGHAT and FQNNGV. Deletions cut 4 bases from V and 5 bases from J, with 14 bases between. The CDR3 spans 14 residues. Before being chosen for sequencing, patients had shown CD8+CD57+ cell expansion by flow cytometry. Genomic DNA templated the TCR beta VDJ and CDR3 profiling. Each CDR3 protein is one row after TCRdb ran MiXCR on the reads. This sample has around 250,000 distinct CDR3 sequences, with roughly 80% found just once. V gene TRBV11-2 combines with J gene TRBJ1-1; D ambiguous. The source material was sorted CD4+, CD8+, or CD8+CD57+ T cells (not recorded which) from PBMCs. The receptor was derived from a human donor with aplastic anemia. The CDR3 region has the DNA TGTGCCAGCAGCTGGGGTGGAGGGTATACTGAAGCTTTCTTT. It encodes CASSWGGGYTEAFF.